These 25 T cell receptor beta chains were all obtained from the same sample, sequenced in a study of regulatory T cells in long-lasting Graves disease. Arm-PCR of CDR3 regions and iRepertoire HTBI primers were used to build TCR beta libraries. TCRdb analysed the multiplex PCR reads with MiXCR anew, one entry per CDR3 protein. The sample consists of 700,000 or so distinct CDR3 sequences, around 30% of them appearing once. Time point here: persistent/refractory GD, antithyroid drugs over 5 years with positive TRAb. The TCR library used RNA extracted from PBMCs. The starting material was peripheral blood mononuclear cells (PBMCs), obtained when the disease was refractory, from a patient treated with antithyroid drugs. These receptors were obtained from a female donor with Graves disease.

The chain couples TRBV5-1 to TRBJ1-1, with 9 nucleotides matching TRBD1. Germline loops: CDR1 SGHRS, CDR2 YFSETQ. The CDR3 length is 14 residues. Unmatched junction bases numbered 4, after V lost 4 bases and J lost 3 bases. DNA for the CDR3: TGCGCCAGCAGCACAGGGGGCTGGGACACTGAAGCTTTCTTT. Translated: CASSTGGWDTEAFF.

J is TRBJ1-6 and V is TRBV28; D is uncertain. V lost 8 bases to trimming and J lost 0 bases, with 5 bases between them. The CDR3 runs to 13 residues. The germline V gene encodes CDR1 MDHEN and CDR2 SYDVKM. The CDR3 sequence is CASSASYNSPLHF. The CDR3 bases are TGTGCCAGCTCCGCCTCCTATAATTCACCCCTCCACTTT.

The J gene is TRBJ2-7, the V gene TRBV27, with 8 nucleotides matching TRBD2. The J segment lost 3 bases and the V segment lost 1 base, leaving 8 bases of the junction unmatched. In germline, CDR1 is MNHEY, CDR2 SMNVEV (reference sequence). CDR3 size: 16 residues. CDR3 sequence: CASSLLGVAGYYEQYF. The CDR3 bases are TGTGCCAGCAGTTTATTGGGGGTAGCGGGATACTACGAGCAGTACTTC.

The table lists this clonotype with many counts. The chain joins TRBV12-3 or TRBV12-4 to TRBJ1-4; 11 bases are shared with TRBD1. The CDR3 loop spans 14 amino acids. Losses at the gene ends were 6 bases for V and 8 bases for J; bases not matched to a gene: 5. In DNA, the CDR3 is TGTGCCAGCAGAAGGACAGGGGGCAGGGAAAAACTGTTTTTT. Its protein is CASRRTGGREKLFF.

The chain couples TRBV20-1 to TRBJ1-5; D is unclear. CDR3 length: 13 amino acids. CDR1 and CDR2 from the germline V gene are DFQATT and SNEGSKA (reference sequence). Trimming shortened V by 6 bases and J by 3 bases, and 12 bases separated the two germline ends. The CDR3 nucleotides are TGCAGTGCACGGACTTCTGCCAATCAGCCCCAGCATTTT. It encodes CSARTSANQPQHF.

The gene calls are TRBV11-2 and TRBJ1-1; D not certain. Trimming left V 6 bases short and J 13 bases short, with 18 bases between. This CDR3 has 12 amino acids. Germline V gene sequence: CDR1 SGHAT, CDR2 FQNNGV. The chain's CDR3 is CASRLTAPQLFF. The CDR3 bases are TGTGCCAGCAGACTAACCGCCCCCCAGCTTTTCTTT.

This sequence joins TRBV7-3 and TRBJ1-6; possibly TRBD1 for D (6 bases). The length of the CDR3 is 14 residues. Deletions cut 4 bases from V and 10 bases from J, with 14 bases between. Germline V gene data show CDR1 as SGHTA and CDR2 as FQGTGA. The CDR3 DNA reads as TGTGCCAGCAGCTCCACCGTTGGGGGCTCACCCCTCCACTTT. Residues: CASSSTVGGSPLHF.

This clonotype was counted between two and nine times. The J gene is TRBJ1-1, the V gene TRBV19; D perhaps matches TRBD1 (6 bases). Germline assignment: CDR1 LNHDA and CDR2 SQIVND (reference sequence). V was shortened by 5 bases and J by 5 bases, with 18 bases between the two germline ends. The CDR3 runs to 15 residues. Here the CDR3 DNA reads TGTGCCAGTAGTGCTCGACAGGCCATCGGGACTGAAGCTTTCTTT. This translates into CASSARQAIGTEAFF. Using reference TRBV19 and TRBJ1-1 for the parts outside the CDR3, the full variable domain is DGGITQSPKYLFRKEGQNVTLSCEQNLNHDAMYWYRQDPGQGLRLIYYSQIVNDFQKGDIAEGYSVSREKKESFPLTVTSAQKNPTAFYLCASSARQAIGTEAFFGQGTRLTVV.

The V call is TRBV11-2, the J call TRBJ1-2; no reliable D call. V dropped 5 bases and J dropped 1 base, with 8 bases sitting between them. From germline, CDR1 is SGHAT and CDR2 FQNNGV. This CDR3 has 13 residues. CDR3 protein: CASSVTDNYGYTF. The CDR3 bases are TGTGCCAGCAGCGTCACAGATAACTATGGCTACACCTTC.

The CDR3 DNA sequence: TGCGCCAGCAGCTTGAGGGACAGGGTAACACCGAGCTCCTACGAGCAGTACTTC. Protein: CASSLRDRVTPSSYEQYF. The chain recombines TRBV5-1 with TRBJ2-7; 9 bases match TRBD1. The germline V gene encodes CDR1 SGHRS and CDR2 YFSETQ. This CDR3 is 18 amino acids long. The V and J ends lost 1 base and 0 bases, in that order; junction bases with no gene match: 11.

This clonotype came up many times. The rearrangement uses TRBV6-1 and TRBJ1-1; 7 bases are a match to TRBD1. CDR1 is MNHNS and CDR2 is SASEGT in the germline V gene. Trimming took 10 bases from V and 6 from J; bases not matched to a gene: 20. There are 16 residues in the CDR3. This CDR3 is CATLLNPSSRGAEAFF. The CDR3 DNA reads TGTGCCACCCTCCTTAACCCGTCGTCCAGGGGGGCTGAAGCTTTCTTT.

This chain connects TRBV3-1 to TRBJ1-2, with 7 positions matching TRBD1. V trimming: 0 bases; J trimming: 5 bases; junction bases outside the gene matches: 6. The CDR3 has 15 amino acids. From germline, CDR1 is LGHDT and CDR2 YNNKEL (reference sequence). In DNA form, the CDR3 reads TGTGCCAGCAGCCAAGAGATCAACAGGGGTTATGGCTACACCTTC. This sequence encodes CASSQEINRGYGYTF.

This chain links TRBV20-1 with TRBJ1-1; D is unclear. Germline CDR1 reads DFQATT; CDR2 reads SNEGSKA (reference sequence). V gave up 0 bases and J gave up 5 bases, with 19 bases separating them. This CDR3 has 16 residues. The CDR3 protein is CSARDTQTRQRTEAFF. Here the CDR3 DNA reads TGCAGTGCTAGAGATACCCAGACTCGCCAGCGGACTGAAGCTTTCTTT.

The chain is built from TRBV5-1 and TRBJ1-2, with D maybe TRBD1 (6 bases). The germline V gene encodes CDR1 SGHRS and CDR2 YFSETQ. V lost 0 bases, J lost 6 bases, and 15 bases lay in between. This CDR3 has 15 amino acids. The CDR3 loop reads CASSLASQGPDGYTF. The CDR3 DNA follows: TGCGCCAGCAGCTTGGCCTCCCAGGGGCCTGATGGCTACACCTTC.

This rearrangement joins TRBV6-2 or TRBV6-3 to TRBJ1-2, with D perhaps TRBD1 (5 bases). The CDR3 totals 14 residues. Germline V gives CDR1 MNHEY, CDR2 SVGEGT. Between the trimmed V and J ends, which lost 7 bases and 3 bases, there was a span of 15 bases. Written as DNA, the CDR3 is TGTGCCAGCACATGCAGGGCGTCGGACTATGGCTACACCTTC. Protein product: CASTCRASDYGYTF.

The chain links TRBV5-5 to TRBJ2-7; possibly TRBD2 for D (5 bases). The V and J ends lost 4 bases and 3 bases respectively, with 14 bases between them. Looked up from germline, CDR1 is SGHKS and CDR2 is YYEKEE (reference sequence). This CDR3 region has 14 residues. The CDR3 region has the DNA TGTGCCAGCAGCCCGGGGAGACCTTTCTACGAGCAGTACTTC. Protein: CASSPGRPFYEQYF.

This clonotype has at least ten counts. The chain joins TRBV7-2 to TRBJ2-5; D may correspond to TRBD1 or TRBD2 (5 bases each). The germline V gene encodes CDR1 SGHTA and CDR2 FQGNSA. The CDR3 extends over 15 amino acids. V lost 5 bases and J lost 3, with 16 bases in between. In DNA, the CDR3 is TGTGCCAGCAGCCTAAATTGGGGACGCAAAGAGACCCAGTACTTC. The encoded protein is CASSLNWGRKETQYF.

This clonotype was seen ten or more times. This rearrangement joins TRBV6-1 to TRBJ1-5; a weak D match, TRBD1 (6 bases). The CDR3 sequence is 16 residues long. V was cut by 5 bases and J by 3 bases, with 17 bases left in between. Per germline, CDR1 MNHNS and CDR2 SASEGT. CDR3 loop: CASSPYPGVYNQPQHF. The CDR3 DNA sequence: TGTGCCAGCAGTCCATATCCAGGGGTTTACAATCAGCCCCAGCATTTT.

This clonotype was detected only a few times. The chain uses TRBV12-5 and TRBJ1-2; weak D call: TRBD1 (6 bases). V was pared by 1 base and J by 2 bases, with 14 bases between. The CDR3 contains 16 residues. Germline CDR1 reads LGHNT; CDR2 reads FRNRAP. The CDR3 here is CASGLAGQFRNYGYTF. The CDR3 nucleotides read TGTGCTAGTGGTTTGGCAGGACAGTTTAGAAACTATGGCTACACCTTC. Supplemented by reference TRBV12-5 and TRBJ1-2, the full variable domain reads DARVTQTPRHKVTEMGQEVTMRCQPILGHNTVFWYRQTMMQGLELLAYFRNRAPLDDSGMPKDRFSAEMPDATLATLKIQPSEPRDSAVYFCASGLAGQFRNYGYTFGSGTRLTVV.

This chain connects TRBV6-2 or TRBV6-3 to TRBJ2-1, with D maybe TRBD2 (6 bases). V lost 7 bases and J 5 bases, leaving 18 bases between the germline ends. Germline CDR1 reads MNHEY; CDR2 reads SVGEGT. This CDR3 contains 15 residues. This chain's CDR3 is CASIPRERFDNEQFF. The CDR3 DNA is TGTGCCAGCATCCCACGGGAGAGGTTTGACAATGAGCAGTTCTTC.

The chain's CDR3 is CASSPQEGTPSGYTF. CDR3 bases: TGTGCCAGTAGTCCCCAGGAGGGGACTCCGAGCGGCTACACCTTC. The rearrangement uses TRBV19 and TRBJ1-2; D might be TRBD1 (5 bases). The V gene's germline CDR1 is LNHDA and CDR2 SQIVND (reference sequence). CDR3 length equals 15 residues. The V end lost 5 bases, the J end lost 8 bases, and 21 bases lay between the germline ends.

This clonotype has a count of ten or more. CDR3 in amino acids: CASSEGTRAANTEAFF. The CDR3 DNA reads TGTGCCAGCAGTGAAGGGACACGGGCCGCGAACACTGAAGCTTTCTTT. The gene calls are TRBV6-1 and TRBJ1-1; tentative D call: TRBD1 (5 bases). Germline values: CDR1 MNHNS, CDR2 SASEGT. The CDR3 is made up of 16 amino acids. Trimming removed 1 base from V and 1 base from J, with 13 bases in between.

In its sample, this clonotype was seen a few times. V and J are TRBV6-9 and TRBJ2-5, with D uncertain. The CDR3 totals 12 residues. V was clipped by 3 bases and J by 9 bases, with 11 bases between them. Germline loops: CDR1 MNHGY, CDR2 SVAAGI. The CDR3 here is CASSYPRSPQYF. CDR3 nucleotide sequence: TGTGCCAGCAGTTACCCCCGATCCCCCCAGTACTTC.

The CDR3 DNA reads TGTGCCAGCAGCTTATCTGCTAGCGGGAGCCCTAACACCGGGGAGCTGTTTTTT. Encoded protein: CASSLSASGSPNTGELFF. The rearrangement links TRBV7-2 to TRBJ2-2; 10 nucleotides agree with TRBD2. The CDR3 runs to 18 residues. Looked up from germline, CDR1 is SGHTA and CDR2 is FQGNSA. V gave up 2 bases and J gave up 2 bases; unmatched junction bases: 8.

The rearrangement uses TRBV7-2 and TRBJ2-7; possible D gene TRBD2, 6 bases. Germline assignment: CDR1 SGHTA and CDR2 FQGNSA. The V end lost 1 base, the J end lost 1 base, and 11 bases lay between the germline ends. The CDR3 totals 15 residues. CDR3 in amino acids: CASSLGRTNSYEQYF. The CDR3 nucleotides are TGTGCCAGCAGCTTAGGGAGGACTAATTCCTACGAGCAGTACTTC.